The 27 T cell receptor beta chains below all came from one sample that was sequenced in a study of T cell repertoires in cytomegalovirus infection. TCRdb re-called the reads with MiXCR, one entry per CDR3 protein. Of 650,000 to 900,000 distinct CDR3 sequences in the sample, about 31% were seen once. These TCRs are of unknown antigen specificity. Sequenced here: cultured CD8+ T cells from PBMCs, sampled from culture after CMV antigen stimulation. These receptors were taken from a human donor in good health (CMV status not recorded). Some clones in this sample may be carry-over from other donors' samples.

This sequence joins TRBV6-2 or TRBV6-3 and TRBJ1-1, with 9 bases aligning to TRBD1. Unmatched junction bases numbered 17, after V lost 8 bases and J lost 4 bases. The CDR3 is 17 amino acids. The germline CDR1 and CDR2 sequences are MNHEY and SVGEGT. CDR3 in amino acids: CASRWTGANLPGTEAFF. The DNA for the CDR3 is TGTGCCAGCCGGTGGACAGGGGCCAATCTACCGGGCACTGAAGCTTTCTTT.

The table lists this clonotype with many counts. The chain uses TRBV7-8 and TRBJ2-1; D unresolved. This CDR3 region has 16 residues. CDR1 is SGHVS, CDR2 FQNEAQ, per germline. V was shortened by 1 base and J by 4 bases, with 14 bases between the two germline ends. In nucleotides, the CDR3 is TGTGCCAGCAGCTTAGTAGGCTTGTCCGTGTACAATGAGCAGTTCTTC. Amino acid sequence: CASSLVGLSVYNEQFF.

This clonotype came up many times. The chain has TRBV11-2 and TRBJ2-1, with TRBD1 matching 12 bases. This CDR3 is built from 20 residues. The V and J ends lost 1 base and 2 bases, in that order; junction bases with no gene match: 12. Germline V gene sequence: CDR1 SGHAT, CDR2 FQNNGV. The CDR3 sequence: CASSLAFWDRGPSAYNEQFF. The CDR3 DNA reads TGTGCCAGCAGCTTAGCTTTTTGGGACAGGGGGCCCTCCGCCTACAATGAGCAGTTCTTC.

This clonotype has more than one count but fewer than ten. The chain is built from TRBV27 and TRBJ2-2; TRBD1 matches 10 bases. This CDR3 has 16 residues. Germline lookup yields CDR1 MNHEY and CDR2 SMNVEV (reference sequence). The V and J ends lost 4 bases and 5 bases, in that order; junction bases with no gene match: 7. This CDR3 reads CASSSLDRGHTGELFF. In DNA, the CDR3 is TGTGCCAGCAGTTCCCTAGACAGGGGGCATACCGGGGAGCTGTTTTTT.

CDR3 bases: TGCAGTGCTAGAGTTTGGGACCCTAATGAAAAACTGTTTTTT. This translates into CSARVWDPNEKLFF. The gene calls are TRBV20-1 and TRBJ1-4, with D tentatively TRBD1 (5 bases). The CDR3 totals 14 residues. Per germline, CDR1 DFQATT and CDR2 SNEGSKA (reference sequence). V was cut by 1 base and J by 3 bases, with 9 bases left in between.

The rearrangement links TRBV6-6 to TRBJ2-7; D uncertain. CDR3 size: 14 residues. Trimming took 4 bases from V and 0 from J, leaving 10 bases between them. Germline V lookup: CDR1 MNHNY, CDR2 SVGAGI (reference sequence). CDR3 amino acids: CASSFRSNSYEQYV. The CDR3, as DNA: TGTGCCAGCAGTTTTCGAAGTAACTCCTACGAGCAGTACGTC.

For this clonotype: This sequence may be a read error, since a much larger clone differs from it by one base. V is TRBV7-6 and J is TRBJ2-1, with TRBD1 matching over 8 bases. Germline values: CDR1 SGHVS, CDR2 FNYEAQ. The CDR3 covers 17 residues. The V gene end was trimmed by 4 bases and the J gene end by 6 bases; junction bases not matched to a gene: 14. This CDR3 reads CASSSYCRGRVGNEQFF. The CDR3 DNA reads TGTGCCAGCAGCTCGTACTGCAGGGGGCGCGTAGGCAATGAGCAGTTCTTC.

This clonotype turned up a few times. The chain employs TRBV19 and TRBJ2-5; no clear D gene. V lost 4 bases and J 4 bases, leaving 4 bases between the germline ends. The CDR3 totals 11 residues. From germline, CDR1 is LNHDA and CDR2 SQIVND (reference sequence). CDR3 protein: CASSTAETQYF. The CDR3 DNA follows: TGTGCCAGTAGTACCGCAGAGACCCAGTACTTC.

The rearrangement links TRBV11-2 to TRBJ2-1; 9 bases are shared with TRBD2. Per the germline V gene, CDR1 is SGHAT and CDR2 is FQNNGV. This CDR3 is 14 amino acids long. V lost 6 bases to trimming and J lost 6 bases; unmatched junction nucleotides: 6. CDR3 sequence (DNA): TGTGCCAGCAGTCCTAGCGGGAACCCCAATGAGCAGTTCTTC. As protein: CASSPSGNPNEQFF.

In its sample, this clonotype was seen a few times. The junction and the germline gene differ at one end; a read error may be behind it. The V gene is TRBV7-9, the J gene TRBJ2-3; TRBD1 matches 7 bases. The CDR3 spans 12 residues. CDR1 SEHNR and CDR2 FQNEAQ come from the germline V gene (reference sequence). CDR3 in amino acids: CASSPTGDAQDF. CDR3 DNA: TGTGCCAGCAGCCCCACAGGGGATGCCCAGGATTTT. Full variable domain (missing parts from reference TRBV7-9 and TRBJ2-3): DTGVSQNPRHKITKRGQNVTFRCDPISEHNRLYWYRQTLGQGPEFLTYFQNEAQLEKSRLLSDRFSAERPKGSFSTLEIQRTEQGDSAMYLCASSPTGDAQDFGPGTRLTVL.

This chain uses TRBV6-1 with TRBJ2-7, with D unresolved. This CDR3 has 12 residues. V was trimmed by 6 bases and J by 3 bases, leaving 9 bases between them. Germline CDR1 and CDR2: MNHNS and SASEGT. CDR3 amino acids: CASRIVNYEQYF. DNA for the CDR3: TGTGCCAGCAGGATAGTCAACTACGAGCAGTACTTC.

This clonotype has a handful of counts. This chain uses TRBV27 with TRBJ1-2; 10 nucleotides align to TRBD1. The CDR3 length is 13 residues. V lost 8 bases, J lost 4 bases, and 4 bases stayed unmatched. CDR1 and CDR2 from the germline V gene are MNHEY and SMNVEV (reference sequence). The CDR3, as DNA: TGTGCCAGCGGACAGGGGGTTTTCTATGGCTACACCTTC. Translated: CASGQGVFYGYTF.

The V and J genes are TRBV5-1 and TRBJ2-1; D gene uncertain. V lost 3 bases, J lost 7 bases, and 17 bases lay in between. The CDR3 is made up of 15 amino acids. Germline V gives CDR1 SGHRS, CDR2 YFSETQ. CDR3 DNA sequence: TGCGCCAGCAGCTCGATGGGCCCCCCTAAGAATGAGCAGTTCTTC. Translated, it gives CASSSMGPPKNEQFF.

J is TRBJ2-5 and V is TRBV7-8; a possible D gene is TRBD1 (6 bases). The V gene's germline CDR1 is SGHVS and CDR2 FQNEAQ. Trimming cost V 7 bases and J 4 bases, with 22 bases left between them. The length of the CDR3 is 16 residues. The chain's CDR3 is CASTPWGHSPGETQYF. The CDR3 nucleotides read TGTGCCAGCACCCCGTGGGGGCACTCCCCGGGAGAGACCCAGTACTTC. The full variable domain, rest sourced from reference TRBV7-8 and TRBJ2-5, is GAGVSQSPRYKVAKRGQDVALRCDPISGHVSLFWYQQALGQGPEFLTYFQNEAQLDKSGLPSDRFFAERPEGSVSTLKIQRTQQEDSAVYLCASTPWGHSPGETQYFGPGTRLLVL.

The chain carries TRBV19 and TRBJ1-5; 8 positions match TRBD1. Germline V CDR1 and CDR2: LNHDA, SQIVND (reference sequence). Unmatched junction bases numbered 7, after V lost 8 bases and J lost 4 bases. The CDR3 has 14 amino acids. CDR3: CASHDYRGNQPQHF. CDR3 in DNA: TGTGCCAGTCATGACTACAGGGGGAATCAGCCCCAGCATTTT.

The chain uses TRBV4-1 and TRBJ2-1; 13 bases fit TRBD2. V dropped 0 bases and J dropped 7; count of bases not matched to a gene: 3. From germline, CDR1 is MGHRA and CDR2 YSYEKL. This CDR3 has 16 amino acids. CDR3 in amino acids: CASSQEGTSGANEQFF. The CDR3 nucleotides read TGCGCCAGCAGCCAAGAGGGGACTAGCGGGGCTAATGAGCAGTTCTTC.

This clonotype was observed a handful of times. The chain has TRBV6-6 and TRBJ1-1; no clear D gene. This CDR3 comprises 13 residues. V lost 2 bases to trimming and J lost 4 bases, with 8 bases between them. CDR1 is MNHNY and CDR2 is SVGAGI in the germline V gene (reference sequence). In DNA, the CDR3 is TGTGCCAGCAGTTACACGGCCTCCACTGAAGCTTTCTTT. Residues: CASSYTASTEAFF.

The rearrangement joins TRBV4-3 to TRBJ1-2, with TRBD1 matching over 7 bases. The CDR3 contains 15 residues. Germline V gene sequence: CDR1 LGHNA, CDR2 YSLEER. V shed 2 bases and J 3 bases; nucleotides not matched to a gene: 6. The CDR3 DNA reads TGCGCCAGCAGCCAACGGGGACAGACTGACTATGGCTACACCTTC. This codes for CASSQRGQTDYGYTF.

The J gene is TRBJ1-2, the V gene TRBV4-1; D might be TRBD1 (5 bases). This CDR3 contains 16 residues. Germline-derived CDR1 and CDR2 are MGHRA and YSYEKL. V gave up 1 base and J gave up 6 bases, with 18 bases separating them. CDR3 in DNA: TGCGCCAGCAGCCAAGGGGAGGCCAGGTGGGGCGATGGCTACACCTTC. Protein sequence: CASSQGEARWGDGYTF.

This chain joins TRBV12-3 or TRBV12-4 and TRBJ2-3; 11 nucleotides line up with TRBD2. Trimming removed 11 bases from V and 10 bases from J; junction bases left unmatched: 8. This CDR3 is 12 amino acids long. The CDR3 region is CAEGLSGGAQYF. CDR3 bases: TGTGCCGAAGGCCTTAGCGGGGGGGCGCAGTATTTT.

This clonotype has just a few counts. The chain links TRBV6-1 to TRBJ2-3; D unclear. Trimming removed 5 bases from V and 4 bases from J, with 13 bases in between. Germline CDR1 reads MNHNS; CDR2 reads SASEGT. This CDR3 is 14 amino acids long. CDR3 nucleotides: TGTGCCAGCAGTACCTGGGCCCGTCCAGATACGCAGTATTTT. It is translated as CASSTWARPDTQYF.

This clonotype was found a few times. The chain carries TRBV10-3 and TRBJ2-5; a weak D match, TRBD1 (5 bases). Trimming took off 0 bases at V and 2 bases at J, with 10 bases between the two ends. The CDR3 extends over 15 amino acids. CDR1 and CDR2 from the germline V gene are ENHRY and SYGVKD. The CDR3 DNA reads TGTGCCATCAGTGAGTCGTTGACAGTACAAGAGACCCAGTACTTC. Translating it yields CAISESLTVQETQYF.

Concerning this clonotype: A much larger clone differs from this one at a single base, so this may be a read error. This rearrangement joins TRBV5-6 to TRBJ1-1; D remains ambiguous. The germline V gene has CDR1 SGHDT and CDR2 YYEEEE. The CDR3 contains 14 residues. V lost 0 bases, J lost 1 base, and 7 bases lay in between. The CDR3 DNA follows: TGTGCCAGCAGCTTGGCAGAGTGGAACACTGAAGCTTTCTTT. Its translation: CASSLAEWNTEAFF.

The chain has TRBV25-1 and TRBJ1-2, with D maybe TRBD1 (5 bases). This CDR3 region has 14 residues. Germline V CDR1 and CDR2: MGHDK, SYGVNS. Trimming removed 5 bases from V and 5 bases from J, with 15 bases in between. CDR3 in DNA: TGTGCCAGCAGTCCACCGGGACTGCAATATGGCTACACCTTC. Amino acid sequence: CASSPPGLQYGYTF.

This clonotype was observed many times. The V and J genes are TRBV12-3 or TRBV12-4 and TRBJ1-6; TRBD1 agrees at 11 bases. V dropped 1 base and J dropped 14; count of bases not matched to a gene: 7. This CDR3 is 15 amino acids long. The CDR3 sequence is CASSLVGQGAEALHF. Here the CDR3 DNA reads TGTGCCAGCAGTTTAGTCGGACAGGGGGCCGAGGCCCTCCACTTT.

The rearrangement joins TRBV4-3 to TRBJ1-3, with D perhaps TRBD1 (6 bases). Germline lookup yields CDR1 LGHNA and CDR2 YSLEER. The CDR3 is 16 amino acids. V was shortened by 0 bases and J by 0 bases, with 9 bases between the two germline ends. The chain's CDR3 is CASSQEGGHSGNTIYF. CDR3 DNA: TGCGCCAGCAGCCAAGAGGGGGGCCACTCTGGAAACACCATATATTTT.

CDR3: CASSIGLANTGELFF. The CDR3 DNA reads TGTGCCAGTAGTATAGGGTTGGCGAACACCGGGGAGCTGTTTTTT. This chain connects TRBV19 to TRBJ2-2; unclear D gene. The CDR3 is made up of 15 amino acids. Per germline, CDR1 LNHDA and CDR2 SQIVND (reference sequence). Trimming shortened V by 1 base and J by 0 bases, and 6 bases separated the two germline ends.